This record covers a single T cell receptor beta chain. Its target is not known. The data belong to a study of OX40 agonist ivuxolimab in advanced cancers. In the study overall: The study treated patients with ivuxolimab, an agonistic anti-OX40 (CD134) antibody. Three individuals attained partial responses, comprising one hepatocellular carcinoma case and two cutaneous melanoma cases.

TCRdb's table, derived via immunoSEQ multiplex PCR, lists solely in-frame clones and lacks some. The sample contains approximately 77,000 clones, 90% to 95% of which appear only once. Study-wide points: At 0.1 to 3.0 mg/kg and by week 6, CD4+ and CD8+ T cells in the blood had expanded clonally.

Germline V gene data show CDR1 as SGDLS and CDR2 as YYNGEE. The CDR3 length is 19 residues. V trimming: 1 base; J trimming: 1 base; junction bases outside the gene matches: 12. On cycle 4 day 1 and cycle 7 day 1, as well as at baseline, blood was sampled. The sample here was CD4+ or CD8+ T cells sorted from blood, taken in a trial of the OX40 agonist ivuxolimab. The sequence was collected from an adult with an advanced solid tumor such as melanoma, head and neck, liver or kidney cancer. This rearrangement joins TRBV9 to TRBJ2-5; TRBD2 agrees at 11 bases. The CDR3 DNA reads as TGTGCCAGCAGCGTACCTCACGGGGTGACTAGCGGGATCCAAGAGACCCAGTACTTC. Translating gives CASSVPHGVTSGIQETQYF.